This TCR beta chain is from a study of blood T cell repertoires in COVID-19. After removal of 4 bases from V and 5 bases from J, the junction contained 4 bases not matched to a gene. CDR1 and CDR2 from the germline V gene are SGHNT and YYREEE (reference sequence). This CDR3 region has 14 residues. The study recruited people aged about 18 to 95 years across approximately 25 US areas. Using immunoSEQ multiplex PCR, the repertoire was profiled, and TCRdb retains in-frame clones only, with some absent. The sample lists around 250,000 clones; 70% to 90% were seen once. V gene TRBV5-4 combines with J gene TRBJ2-3; 10 positions agree with TRBD2. The source of this sequence is a woman between 50 and 59 years old who had recovered from COVID-19. The specimen was PBMCs or T cells enriched from blood (not recorded which). CDR3 protein: CASSRLAGGDTQYF. The DNA for the CDR3 is TGTGCCAGCAGCCGTTTAGCGGGAGGAGATACGCAGTATTTT.